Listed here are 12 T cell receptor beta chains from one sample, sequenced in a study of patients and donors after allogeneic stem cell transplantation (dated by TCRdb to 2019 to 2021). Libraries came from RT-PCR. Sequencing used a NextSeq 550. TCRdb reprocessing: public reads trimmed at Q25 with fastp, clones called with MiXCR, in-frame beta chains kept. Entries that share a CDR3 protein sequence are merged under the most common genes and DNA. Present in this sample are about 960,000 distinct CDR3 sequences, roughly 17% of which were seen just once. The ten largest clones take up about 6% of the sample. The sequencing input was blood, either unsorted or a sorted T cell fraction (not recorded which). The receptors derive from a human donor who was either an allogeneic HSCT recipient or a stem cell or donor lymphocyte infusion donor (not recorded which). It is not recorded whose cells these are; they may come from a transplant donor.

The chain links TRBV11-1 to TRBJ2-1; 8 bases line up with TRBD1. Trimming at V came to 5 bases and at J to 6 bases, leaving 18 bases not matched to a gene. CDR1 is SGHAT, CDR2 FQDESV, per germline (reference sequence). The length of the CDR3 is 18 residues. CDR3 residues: CASSPRTGSLRDVNEQFF. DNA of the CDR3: TGTGCCAGCAGCCCGCGGACAGGGTCCTTACGAGATGTCAATGAGCAGTTCTTC.

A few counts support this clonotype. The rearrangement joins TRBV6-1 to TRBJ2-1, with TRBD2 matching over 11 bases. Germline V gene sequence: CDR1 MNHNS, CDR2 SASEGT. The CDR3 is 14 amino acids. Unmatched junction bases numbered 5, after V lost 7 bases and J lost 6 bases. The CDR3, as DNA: TGTGCCAGCATAGGACTAGCGGGCCTCAATGAGCAGTTCTTC. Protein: CASIGLAGLNEQFF.

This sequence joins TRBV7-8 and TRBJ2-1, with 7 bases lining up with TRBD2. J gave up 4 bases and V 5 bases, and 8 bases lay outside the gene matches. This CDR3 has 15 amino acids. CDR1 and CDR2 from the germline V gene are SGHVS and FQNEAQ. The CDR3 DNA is TGTGCCAGCAGCGAGGGGAGGGCCCAATACAATGAGCAGTTCTTC. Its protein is CASSEGRAQYNEQFF.

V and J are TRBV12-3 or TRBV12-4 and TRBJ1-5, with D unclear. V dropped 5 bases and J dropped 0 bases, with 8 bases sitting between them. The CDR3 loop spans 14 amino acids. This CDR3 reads CASSRVYSNQPQHF. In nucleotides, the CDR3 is TGTGCCAGCAGTAGGGTTTATAGCAATCAGCCCCAGCATTTT.

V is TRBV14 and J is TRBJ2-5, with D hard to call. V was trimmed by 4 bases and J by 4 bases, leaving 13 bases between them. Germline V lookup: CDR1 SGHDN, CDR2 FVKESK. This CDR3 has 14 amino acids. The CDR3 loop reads CASSRPPTSETQYF. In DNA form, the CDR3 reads TGTGCCAGCAGCCGCCCACCTACGTCAGAGACCCAGTACTTC.

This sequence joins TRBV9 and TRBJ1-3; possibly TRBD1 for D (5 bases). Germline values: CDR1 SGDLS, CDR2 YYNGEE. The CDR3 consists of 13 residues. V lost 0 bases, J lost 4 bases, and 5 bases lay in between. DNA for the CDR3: TGTGCCAGCAGCGTAGGACAGGGAAACACCATATATTTT. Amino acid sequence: CASSVGQGNTIYF.

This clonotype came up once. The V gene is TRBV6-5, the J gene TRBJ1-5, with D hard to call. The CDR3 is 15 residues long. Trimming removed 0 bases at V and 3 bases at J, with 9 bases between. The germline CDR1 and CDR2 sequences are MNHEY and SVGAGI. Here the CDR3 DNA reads TGTGCCAGCAGTTACTCGCGGACTCCCAATCAGCCCCAGCATTTT. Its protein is CASSYSRTPNQPQHF.

The CDR3 DNA reads as TGTGCCAGCAGCTTGGAGACAGGGCCGGCGGGGAATCAGCCCCAGCATTTT. Protein: CASSLETGPAGNQPQHF. The chain recombines TRBV5-8 with TRBJ1-5; TRBD1 agrees at 7 bases. The CDR3 extends over 17 amino acids. Germline V gene data show CDR1 as SGHTS and CDR2 as YDEGEE. With V trimmed by 0 bases and J by 4 bases, 10 bases remained unmatched.

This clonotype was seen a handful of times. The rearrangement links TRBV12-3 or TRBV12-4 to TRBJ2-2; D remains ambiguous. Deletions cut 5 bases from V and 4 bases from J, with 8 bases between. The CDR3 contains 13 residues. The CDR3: CASSTLTTGELFF. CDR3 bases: TGTGCCAGCAGTACCCTTACCACCGGGGAGCTGTTTTTT.

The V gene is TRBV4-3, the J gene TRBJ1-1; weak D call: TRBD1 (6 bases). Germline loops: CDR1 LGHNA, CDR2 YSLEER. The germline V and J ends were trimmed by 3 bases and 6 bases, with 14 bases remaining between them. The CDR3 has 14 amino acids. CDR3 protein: CASSQIRGEAEAFF. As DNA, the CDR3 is TGCGCCAGCAGCCAGATAAGGGGGGAGGCTGAAGCTTTCTTT.

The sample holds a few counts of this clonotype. The chain's CDR3 is CASSHYRDRESTEAFF. The CDR3 DNA is TGTGCCAGCAGCCATTACCGGGACAGGGAGAGCACTGAAGCTTTCTTT. The chain is built from TRBV3-1 and TRBJ1-1, with 9 bases that match TRBD1. Trimming at V came to 3 bases and at J to 4 bases, leaving 9 bases not matched to a gene. The CDR3 contains 16 residues. Germline-derived CDR1 and CDR2 are LGHDT and YNNKEL (reference sequence).

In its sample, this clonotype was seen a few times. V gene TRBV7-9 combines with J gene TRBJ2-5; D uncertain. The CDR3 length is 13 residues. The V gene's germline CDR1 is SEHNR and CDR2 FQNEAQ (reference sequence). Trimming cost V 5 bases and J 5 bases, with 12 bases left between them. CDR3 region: CASSNHLRETQYF. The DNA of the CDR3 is TGTGCCAGCAGCAACCACCTCCGGGAGACCCAGTACTTC. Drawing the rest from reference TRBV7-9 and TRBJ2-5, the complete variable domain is DTGVSQNPRHKITKRGQNVTFRCDPISEHNRLYWYRQTLGQGPEFLTYFQNEAQLEKSRLLSDRFSAERPKGSFSTLEIQRTEQGDSAMYLCASSNHLRETQYFGPGTRLLVL.